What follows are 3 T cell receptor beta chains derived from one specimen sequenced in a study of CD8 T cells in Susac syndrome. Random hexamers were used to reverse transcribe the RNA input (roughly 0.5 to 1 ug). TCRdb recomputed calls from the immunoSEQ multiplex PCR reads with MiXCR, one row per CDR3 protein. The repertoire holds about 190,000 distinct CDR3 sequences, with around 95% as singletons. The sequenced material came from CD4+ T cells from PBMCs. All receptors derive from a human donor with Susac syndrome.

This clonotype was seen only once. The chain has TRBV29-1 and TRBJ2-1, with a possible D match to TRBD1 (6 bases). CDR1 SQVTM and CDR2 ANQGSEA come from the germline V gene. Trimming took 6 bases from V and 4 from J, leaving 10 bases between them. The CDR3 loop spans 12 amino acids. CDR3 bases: TGCAGCGTGTTGGACAGTTACAATGAGCAGTTCTTC. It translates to CSVLDSYNEQFF.

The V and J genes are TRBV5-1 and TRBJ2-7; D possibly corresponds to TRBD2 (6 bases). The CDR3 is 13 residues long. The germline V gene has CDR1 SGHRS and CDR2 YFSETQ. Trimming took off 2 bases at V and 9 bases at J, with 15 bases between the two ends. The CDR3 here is CASSFSGTPRQYF. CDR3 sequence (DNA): TGCGCCAGCAGCTTCTCCGGGACTCCAAGGCAGTACTTC.

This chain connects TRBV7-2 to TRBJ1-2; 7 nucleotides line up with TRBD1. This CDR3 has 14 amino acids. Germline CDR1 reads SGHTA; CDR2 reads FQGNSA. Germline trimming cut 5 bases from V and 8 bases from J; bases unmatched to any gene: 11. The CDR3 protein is CASSPRDSQRGYTF. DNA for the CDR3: TGTGCCAGCAGCCCGCGGGACAGCCAGCGGGGCTACACCTTC.